The T cell receptor (beta chain) under discussion was sequenced for a study of control samples from healthy donors and cancer patients. The table came from immunoSEQ multiplex PCR; TCRdb's copy has only in-frame clones and leaves some out. The sample includes fewer than 200,000 clones, approximately 86% of them seen just once. The source of this sequence is a woman aged 30 to 39 in good health. Material: blood.

In DNA, the CDR3 is TGTGCCAGCGGGTCCTCCGATGATGAGACCCAGTACTTC. Translation: CASGSSDDETQYF. The V call is TRBV12-3 or TRBV12-4, the J call TRBJ2-5; D gene unclear. The length of the CDR3 is 13 residues. Trimming cost V 8 bases and J 5 bases, with 15 bases left between them.